The rows below give T cell receptor beta chains drawn from one sample of a study of cytomegalovirus exposure and HLA in healthy donors. Using immunoSEQ multiplex PCR, the repertoire was profiled, and TCRdb retains in-frame clones only, with some absent. The sample shows 200,000 to 300,000 clones, 80% to 85% of them seen only once. Input material: PBMCs. The receptors shown here come from a woman aged 55-69 years in good health and CMV-seropositive. CDR3s include the opening cysteine and the closing phenylalanine or tryptophan. Each record gives: CDR3 protein, D gene, J gene, V gene, CDR3 length. D genes are given only for firm matches.

cdr3_aa: CASSQDRRRDTDQPQHF
d_call: .
j_call: TRBJ1-5
v_call: TRBV4-1
cdr3_length: 17

cdr3_aa: CASSDGLAVAKNIQYF
d_call: TRBD2
j_call: TRBJ2-4
v_call: TRBV2
cdr3_length: 16

cdr3_aa: CASSPHAGGYPDTQYF
d_call: TRBD2
j_call: TRBJ2-3
v_call: TRBV7-3
cdr3_length: 16

cdr3_aa: CASSLSIAATQYF
d_call: .
j_call: TRBJ2-5
v_call: TRBV27
cdr3_length: 13

cdr3_aa: CAILDRMNTEAFF
d_call: TRBD1
j_call: TRBJ1-1
v_call: TRBV28
cdr3_length: 13

cdr3_aa: CASSQEIREQPQHF
d_call: .
j_call: TRBJ1-5
v_call: TRBV4-1
cdr3_length: 14

cdr3_aa: CATGKGQGSYEQYF
d_call: TRBD1
j_call: TRBJ2-7
v_call: TRBV15
cdr3_length: 14

cdr3_aa: CASTTSRGTYEQYF
d_call: .
j_call: TRBJ2-7
v_call: TRBV27
cdr3_length: 14

cdr3_aa: CASRPWTGGGEAFF
d_call: TRBD1
j_call: TRBJ1-1
v_call: TRBV6-1
cdr3_length: 14

cdr3_aa: CASSLVGGSDYYEQYF
d_call: TRBD2
j_call: .
v_call: TRBV5-1
cdr3_length: 16

cdr3_aa: CASSLRGNGQPQHF
d_call: .
j_call: TRBJ1-5
v_call: TRBV7-9
cdr3_length: 14

cdr3_aa: CASSFQGPYEQYF
d_call: .
j_call: TRBJ2-7
v_call: TRBV28
cdr3_length: 13

cdr3_aa: CASSASGRRSDTQYF
d_call: TRBD2
j_call: TRBJ2-3
v_call: TRBV19
cdr3_length: 15

cdr3_aa: CASSLSGTGQGNAIYF
d_call: TRBD1
j_call: TRBJ1-3
v_call: TRBV27
cdr3_length: 16

cdr3_aa: CASRLAAGMVADTQYF
d_call: .
j_call: TRBJ2-3
v_call: TRBV12-2
cdr3_length: 16

cdr3_aa: CASSLDRGYGYTF
d_call: TRBD1
j_call: TRBJ1-2
v_call: TRBV27
cdr3_length: 13

cdr3_aa: CASSSNTRGEQYF
d_call: .
j_call: TRBJ2-7
v_call: TRBV27
cdr3_length: 13

cdr3_aa: CASSPQGARGYGYTF
d_call: TRBD1
j_call: TRBJ1-2
v_call: TRBV27
cdr3_length: 15

cdr3_aa: CATNSGTYNEQFF
d_call: TRBD2
j_call: TRBJ2-1
v_call: TRBV27
cdr3_length: 13

cdr3_aa: CASSEAPHSISSGSLVGQYF
d_call: TRBD2
j_call: TRBJ2-7
v_call: TRBV6-1
cdr3_length: 20

cdr3_aa: CASSQDPGARRSGELFF
d_call: .
j_call: TRBJ2-2
v_call: TRBV4-2
cdr3_length: 17

cdr3_aa: CASSPRTRGTDTQYF
d_call: TRBD2
j_call: TRBJ2-3
v_call: TRBV6-1
cdr3_length: 15

cdr3_aa: CASSGQGPQYF
d_call: TRBD1
j_call: TRBJ2-4
v_call: TRBV6-6
cdr3_length: 11

cdr3_aa: CASSYAGGEQYF
d_call: .
j_call: TRBJ2-7
v_call: TRBV6-5
cdr3_length: 12

cdr3_aa: CASSLGASLTGELFF
d_call: .
j_call: TRBJ2-2
v_call: TRBV7-8
cdr3_length: 15

cdr3_aa: CASSESAWATNEKLFF
d_call: .
j_call: TRBJ1-4
v_call: TRBV25-1
cdr3_length: 16

cdr3_aa: CASSLGSGRVGTGELFF
d_call: TRBD2
j_call: TRBJ2-2
v_call: TRBV7-9
cdr3_length: 17

cdr3_aa: CASNPRRRSGANVLTF
d_call: .
j_call: TRBJ2-6
v_call: TRBV5-6
cdr3_length: 16

cdr3_aa: CASSVGEGLTGAYGYTF
d_call: TRBD1
j_call: TRBJ1-2
v_call: TRBV9
cdr3_length: 17

cdr3_aa: CASSLGLAGGPETQYF
d_call: TRBD2
j_call: TRBJ2-5
v_call: TRBV5-1
cdr3_length: 16

cdr3_aa: CASSLTWTGVNYGYTF
d_call: TRBD1
j_call: TRBJ1-2
v_call: TRBV7-9
cdr3_length: 16

cdr3_aa: CASSRLGQGEAEQYF
d_call: TRBD1
j_call: TRBJ2-7
v_call: TRBV4-1
cdr3_length: 15

cdr3_aa: CASSTPTFGREAYEQYF
d_call: TRBD2
j_call: TRBJ2-7
v_call: TRBV7-9
cdr3_length: 17

cdr3_aa: CASSPGQGAYEQYF
d_call: TRBD1
j_call: TRBJ2-7
v_call: TRBV4-1
cdr3_length: 14

cdr3_aa: CASALPRQGETQYF
d_call: TRBD1
j_call: TRBJ2-5
v_call: TRBV2
cdr3_length: 14

cdr3_aa: CASNGGPWSHNEQFF
d_call: .
j_call: TRBJ2-1
v_call: TRBV9
cdr3_length: 15